Below, one T cell receptor beta chain is given with its context. The antigen is undetermined. Second-dose schedules of about 4 or about 12 weeks were combined. The CDR3 sequence is 18 residues long. V shed 2 bases and J 3 bases; nucleotides not matched to a gene: 9. Germline V gene lookup returns CDR1 SGHKS and CDR2 YYEKEE (reference sequence). This record comes from a study of T cell responses to AZD1222 COVID-19 vaccine. Study-level points and caveats: As reported, nearly half of all spike-specific TCRs target variant regions that are unmutated. Regions 160-218 and 743-854 dominated among vaccine-associated CD4 TCRs spanning spike.

Data came from immunoSEQ multiplex PCR; TCRdb stores just in-frame clones and leaves some out. The data show tens of thousands of clones, around nine tenths seen once. Specimen: peripheral blood, collected 28 days after the second AZD1222 dose. This chain joins TRBV5-5 and TRBJ2-6, with TRBD1 matching over 9 bases. The clonotype was recovered from an adult who received the AZD1222 COVID-19 vaccine. The CDR3 nucleotides read TGTGCCAGCAGCTTAGCCGGGACAGGGATGGGTGGGGCCAACGTCCTGACTTTC. As protein: CASSLAGTGMGGANVLTF.